The present T cell receptor beta chain was sequenced within a study of glioma-infiltrating T cells after dendritic cell vaccination. Trimming stripped 0 bases from V and 2 bases from J, with 8 bases between. The CDR3 has 14 amino acids. CDR1 is MNHEY and CDR2 is SVGAGI in the germline V gene. Time point described: after dendritic cell vaccination, including at tumor progression/relapse. The PCR used 60 V beta and 13 J beta primers. Produced via immunoSEQ multiplex PCR; TCRdb's table is partial and in-frame only. The data contain roughly 60,000 clones, around 86% of them singletons. Here the sequenced sample was blood, taken after dendritic cell vaccination. This TCR came from a human donor with glioblastoma. The J gene is TRBJ2-7, the V gene TRBV6-5, with D maybe TRBD1 (5 bases). CDR3 coding DNA: TGTGCCAGCAGTTACTCGACAGCCGCCTACGAGCAGTACTTC. Its translation: CASSYSTAAYEQYF.